Presented here are 12 T cell receptor beta chains from one specimen sequenced in a study of blood T cells in healthy people across ages. Through a sample-barcoded 5' primer and a J-beta primer mix, a second PCR was run for roughly 6 to 11 cycles. TCRdb redid the calling of the 5' RACE reads with MiXCR, one entry per CDR3 protein. The table includes 550,000 to 750,000 distinct CDR3 sequences, 20% to 25% detected once. The sequencing sample was made of blood. Source of these receptors: a man in his 70s in good health.

The chain carries TRBV20-1 and TRBJ2-3; either TRBD1 or TRBD2 may fit D (5 bases each). V gave up 1 base and J gave up 1 base, with 12 bases separating them. There are 15 residues in the CDR3. Germline V gene data show CDR1 as DFQATT and CDR2 as SNEGSKA (reference sequence). CDR3 protein: CSARGGWPGTDTQYF. CDR3 bases: TGCAGTGCTAGAGGGGGGTGGCCTGGCACAGATACGCAGTATTTT.

The V call is TRBV13, the J call TRBJ2-3, with TRBD1 identical over 10 bases. Germline CDR1 PRHDT, CDR2 FYEKMQ (reference sequence). CDR3 length: 17 residues. The V and J ends lost 5 bases and 0 bases, in that order; junction bases with no gene match: 8. CDR3 in amino acids: CASSGRDRGPSTDTQYF. The CDR3 DNA follows: TGTGCCAGCAGCGGCCGGGACAGGGGCCCTAGCACAGATACGCAGTATTTT.

This clonotype came up a few times. The V call is TRBV6-5, the J call TRBJ1-1; TRBD1 agrees at 9 bases. The CDR3 consists of 13 residues. Per germline, CDR1 MNHEY and CDR2 SVGAGI. The V and J ends lost 7 bases and 8 bases, in that order; junction bases with no gene match: 8. The CDR3 sequence: CASIPGQGTEAFF. In nucleotides, the CDR3 is TGTGCCAGCATACCGGGACAGGGTACCGAAGCTTTCTTT.

A few counts support this clonotype. The rearrangement joins TRBV20-1 to TRBJ2-2; weak D call: TRBD1 (6 bases). The CDR3 covers 16 residues. V was cut by 2 bases and J by 0 bases, with 13 bases left in between. CDR1 DFQATT and CDR2 SNEGSKA come from the germline V gene (reference sequence). The DNA of the CDR3 is TGCAGTGCTAGAAGAACCGGGACACCGAACACCGGGGAGCTGTTTTTT. Translated: CSARRTGTPNTGELFF.

The V and J genes are TRBV12-3 or TRBV12-4 and TRBJ2-5, with D perhaps given as TRBD1 or TRBD2 (5 bases each). The V gene lost 2 bases and the J gene lost 5 bases, with 18 bases spanning the gap. This CDR3 contains 16 residues. The CDR3 region has the DNA TGTGCCAGCAGTTTAATATATCCGAGGGGTTGGGAGACCCAGTACTTC. Amino acid sequence: CASSLIYPRGWETQYF.

This clonotype was seen ten or more times. The genes are TRBV5-1 and TRBJ1-2; D not resolved. Per the germline V gene, CDR1 is SGHRS and CDR2 is YFSETQ. V was trimmed by 1 base and J by 2 bases, leaving 6 bases between them. The CDR3 consists of 13 residues. The CDR3 is CASSLWVNYGYTF. As DNA, the CDR3 is TGCGCCAGCAGCTTGTGGGTAAACTATGGCTACACCTTC. Looking up the rest from reference TRBV5-1 and TRBJ1-2 gives the full variable domain: KAGVTQTPRYLIKTRGQQVTLSCSPISGHRSVSWYQQTPGQGLQFLFEYFSETQRNKGNFPGRFSGRQFSNSRSEMNVSTLELGDSALYLCASSLWVNYGYTFGSGTRLTVV.

This clonotype has only a few counts. The genes are TRBV7-9 and TRBJ1-1; D is ambiguous. The CDR3 has 9 residues. The germline CDR1 and CDR2 sequences are SEHNR and FQNEAQ (reference sequence). V was pared by 7 bases and J by 11 bases, with 8 bases between. CDR3 sequence (DNA): TGTGCCAGCACCCTTGGGGCTTTCTTT. Translating it yields CASTLGAFF.

This clonotype came up a few times. This chain uses TRBV7-3 with TRBJ2-2, with 8 bases identical to TRBD1. V lost 5 bases and J lost 1; bases outside the gene matches: 9. Germline V gene lookup returns CDR1 SGHTA and CDR2 FQGTGA. The CDR3 covers 17 residues. The CDR3 sequence: CASSRDAGTGNTGELFF. The CDR3 DNA sequence: TGTGCCAGCAGCCGAGACGCCGGGACAGGGAACACCGGGGAGCTGTTTTTT.

This clonotype was observed a few times. DNA of the CDR3: TGTGCCAGCAGCTACGGGACTAGCAGTCAAGAGACCCAGTACTTC. It is translated as CASSYGTSSQETQYF. The V gene is TRBV14, the J gene TRBJ2-5; 9 bases are a match to TRBD2. Germline CDR1 reads SGHDN; CDR2 reads FVKESK. The junction had 6 bases not matched to a gene; V was cut back by 5 bases and J by 2 bases. The CDR3 contains 15 residues.

The J gene is TRBJ2-7, the V gene TRBV5-4, with TRBD1 identical over 9 bases. J gave up 3 bases and V 4 bases, and 11 bases lay outside the gene matches. The length of the CDR3 is 16 residues. Germline values: CDR1 SGHNT, CDR2 YYREEE (reference sequence). The CDR3 loop reads CASSAGSTGGLYEQYF. CDR3 DNA sequence: TGTGCCAGCAGCGCAGGCTCGACAGGGGGACTCTACGAGCAGTACTTC. The whole variable domain, filled in from reference TRBV5-4 and TRBJ2-7, reads ETGVTQSPTHLIKTRGQQVTLRCSSQSGHNTVSWYQQALGQGPQFIFQYYREEENGRGNFPPRFSGLQFPNYSSELNVNALELDDSALYLCASSAGSTGGLYEQYFGPGTRLTVT.

This clonotype has a handful of counts. Mismatch with germline at one junction end may stem from a read error. V gene TRBV20-1 combines with J gene TRBJ2-3; 11 bases are shared with TRBD2. This CDR3 contains 15 residues. Germline CDR1 and CDR2: DFQATT and SNEGSKA (reference sequence). The CDR3 DNA sequence: TGCTGTGCCACCCTCACTAGCGGGAGTTTAGATACGCAGTATTTT. Its translation: CCATLTSGSLDTQYF.

The chain couples TRBV28 to TRBJ1-4; D not certain. The germline V gene encodes CDR1 MDHEN and CDR2 SYDVKM. The V end lost 5 bases, the J end lost 5 bases, and 12 bases lay between the germline ends. CDR3 length: 14 residues. Here the CDR3 DNA reads TGTGCCAGCAGTCTCACACCAAACAATGAAAAACTGTTTTTT. Its translation: CASSLTPNNEKLFF. Drawing the rest from reference TRBV28 and TRBJ1-4, the complete variable domain is DVKVTQSSRYLVKRTGEKVFLECVQDMDHENMFWYRQDPGLGLRLIYFSYDVKMKEKGDIPEGYSVSREKKERFSLILESASTNQTSMYLCASSLTPNNEKLFFGSGTQLSVL.